Following are 27 T cell receptor beta chains from one sample sequenced in a study of cytomegalovirus exposure and HLA in healthy donors. 60 Vbeta and 13 Jbeta primers were used in PCR. Assay: immunoSEQ multiplex PCR; the TCRdb copy retains only in-frame clones and omits some. The data contain about 160,000 clones, 75% of them singletons. Sequenced input: PBMCs. These receptor sequences come from a woman aged 45-65 years in good health and CMV-seropositive.

The V and J genes are TRBV6-1 and TRBJ1-2; TRBD1 aligns across 8 bases. The V segment lost 2 bases and the J segment 5 bases; nucleotides outside the gene matches: 7. The CDR3 totals 15 residues. Germline loops: CDR1 MNHNS, CDR2 SASEGT. CDR3 loop: CASSEQGASRYGYTF. Written as DNA, the CDR3 is TGTGCCAGCAGTGAACAGGGGGCATCAAGGTATGGCTACACCTTC.

The chain combines TRBV21-1 with TRBJ1-1; the D segment call TRBD1 is taken from the table without a DNA check. TRBV21-1 is listed as a pseudogene. The CDR3 totals 13 residues. CDR3 in DNA: TGTGCCAGCAGCAAACAGGGGGTAAGTGAAGCTTTCTTT. Translated, it gives CASSKQGVSEAFF.

This clone was seen a handful of times. This chain joins TRBV30 and TRBJ2-7; D remains ambiguous. The CDR3 is 11 residues long. The V end was cut by 0 bases, the J end by 6 bases, with 6 bases between. The germline V gene encodes CDR1 GTSNPN and CDR2 SVGIG (reference sequence). CDR3 protein: CAWSVLSEQYF. For the CDR3, the DNA is TGTGCCTGGAGTGTCCTGAGCGAGCAGTACTTC.

This clone occurred a few times. The chain employs TRBV7-9 and TRBJ2-7; 7 nucleotides line up with TRBD1. V lost 4 bases, J lost 4 bases, and 7 bases stayed unmatched. Germline loops: CDR1 SEHNR, CDR2 FQNEAQ (reference sequence). CDR3 length equals 14 residues. The CDR3 DNA follows: TGTGCCAGCAGCTATGGACAGGATACGTACGAGCAGTACTTC. It yields the protein CASSYGQDTYEQYF. The whole variable domain, remainder taken from reference TRBV7-9 and TRBJ2-7, is DTGVSQNPRHKITKRGQNVTFRCDPISEHNRLYWYRQTLGQGPEFLTYFQNEAQLEKSRLLSDRFSAERPKGSFSTLEIQRTEQGDSAMYLCASSYGQDTYEQYFGPGTRLTVT.

The V call is TRBV2, the J call TRBJ2-5, with 12 positions matching TRBD2. Germline CDR1 and CDR2: SNHLY and FYNNEI. This CDR3 is built from 18 residues. V gave up 4 bases and J gave up 1 base; unmatched junction bases: 10. CDR3 sequence: CASSVGPSGGASQETQYF. The DNA of the CDR3 is TGTGCCAGCAGTGTCGGGCCTAGCGGGGGGGCAAGCCAAGAGACCCAGTACTTC.

This sequence joins TRBV5-1 and TRBJ2-3; 9 nucleotides match TRBD1. The germline gives CDR1 SGHRS, CDR2 YFSETQ. The CDR3 covers 17 residues. V shed 3 bases and J 4 bases; nucleotides not matched to a gene: 12. DNA of the CDR3: TGCGCCAGCAGCTCAGCCGGGACAGGGACGAGGGCAGATACGCAGTATTTT. Amino acid sequence: CASSSAGTGTRADTQYF.

CDR3 bases: TGTGCCATCAGGGGACTTAACACCGGGGAGCTGTTTTTT. This translates into CAIRGLNTGELFF. This chain uses TRBV10-3 with TRBJ2-2; D is possibly TRBD2 (6 bases). Germline CDR1 is ENHRY and CDR2 is SYGVKD. The CDR3 runs 13 residues. Trimming removed 6 bases from V and 2 bases from J, with 7 bases in between.

The chain employs TRBV6-5 and TRBJ1-5; D gene unclear. Germline CDR1 is MNHEY and CDR2 is SVGAGI. This CDR3 has 15 residues. V lost 5 bases and J lost 7, with 18 bases in between. CDR3 loop: CASSPWGGSGQPQHF. CDR3 DNA sequence: TGTGCCAGCAGTCCCTGGGGAGGGAGCGGACAGCCCCAGCATTTT.

The chain combines TRBV23-1 with TRBJ2-3, with a possible D match to TRBD1 (6 bases). TRBV23-1 is an ORF for which the function is uncertain. V was shortened by 4 bases and J by 0 bases, with 17 bases between the two germline ends. The CDR3 loop spans 17 amino acids. DNA of the CDR3: TGCGCCAGCAGTCGGGACACCGTATGTACTAGCACAGATACGCAGTATTTT. It yields the protein CASSRDTVCTSTDTQYF.

J is TRBJ2-7 and V is TRBV5-6; D possibly corresponds to TRBD1 (5 bases). This CDR3 spans 12 amino acids. V was trimmed by 1 base and J by 3 bases, leaving 5 bases between them. Looked up from germline, CDR1 is SGHDT and CDR2 is YYEEEE. The CDR3 bases are TGTGCCAGCAGCTTGACAGGCTACGAGCAGTACTTC. It codes for CASSLTGYEQYF.

This clone was observed a single time. The CDR3 region has the DNA TGTGCCAGCAGTGGGATGGCAGGAAGTCAGCCCCAGCATTTT. Amino acid sequence: CASSGMAGSQPQHF. The J gene is TRBJ1-5, the V gene TRBV2; D not certain. The CDR3 length is 14 residues. Trimming shortened V by 4 bases and J by 6 bases, and 13 bases separated the two germline ends. In germline, CDR1 is SNHLY, CDR2 FYNNEI.

Regarding this clone: Other DNA sequences in the sample encode the same CDR3. This chain joins TRBV5-1 and TRBJ1-1; D is ambiguous. Germline CDR1 reads SGHRS; CDR2 reads YFSETQ. There are 13 residues in the CDR3. The V end lost 1 base, the J end lost 2 bases, and 6 bases lay between the germline ends. CDR3: CASSLRANTEAFF. CDR3 DNA sequence: TGCGCCAGCAGCTTGAGAGCCAACACTGAAGCTTTCTTT.

The CDR3 DNA follows: TGTGCCAGCAGTTCCCGGGATCAGCCCCAGCATTTT. Translated, it gives CASSSRDQPQHF. The gene calls are TRBV6-1 and TRBJ1-5; D gene uncertain. CDR3 length: 12 amino acids. V was pared by 5 bases and J by 5 bases, with 7 bases between. The germline V gene has CDR1 MNHNS and CDR2 SASEGT.

The V gene is TRBV18, the J gene TRBJ1-2; D ambiguous. Germline CDR1 and CDR2: KGHSH and LQKENI. This CDR3 comprises 15 residues. V was clipped by 4 bases and J by 0 bases, with 12 bases between them. CDR3 sequence: CASSHSVGSNYGYTF. The DNA of the CDR3 is TGTGCCAGCTCACACTCGGTCGGGTCTAACTATGGCTACACCTTC.

The chain couples TRBV25-1 to TRBJ2-4; the D gene is possibly TRBD1 (6 bases). Trimming removed 3 bases at V and 12 bases at J, with 9 bases between. Germline V lookup: CDR1 MGHDK, CDR2 SYGVNS. CDR3 length equals 11 residues. CDR3 DNA sequence: TGTGCCAGCAGTGAGAGGACAGCTCAGTACTTC. Translation gives CASSERTAQYF.

V is TRBV13 and J is TRBJ2-7; no definite D call. Deletions cut 2 bases from V and 5 bases from J, with 7 bases between. This CDR3 spans 12 amino acids. CDR1 and CDR2 (germline): PRHDT, FYEKMQ (reference sequence). In nucleotides, the CDR3 is TGTGCCAGCAGCTTACGGTCCCACGAGCAGTACTTC. It is translated as CASSLRSHEQYF. Full variable domain (missing parts from reference TRBV13 and TRBJ2-7): AAGVIQSPRHLIKEKRETATLKCYPIPRHDTVYWYQQGPGQDPQFLISFYEKMQSDKGSIPDRFSAQQFSDYHSELNMSSLELGDSALYFCASSLRSHEQYFGPGTRLTVT.

CDR3 sequence (DNA): TGTGCCAGCAGCCCCGAGACGGGTTATCAGCCCCAGCATTTT. Translated: CASSPETGYQPQHF. The gene calls are TRBV7-8 and TRBJ1-5; D is unclear. Germline CDR1 and CDR2: SGHVS and FQNEAQ. V was clipped by 5 bases and J by 5 bases, with 13 bases between them. This CDR3 is built from 14 residues.

The chain has TRBV19 and TRBJ2-7, with 11 bases aligning to TRBD1. This CDR3 spans 15 amino acids. Germline CDR1 LNHDA, CDR2 SQIVND (reference sequence). V was pared by 3 bases and J by 3 bases, with 4 bases of the junction left unmatched. The CDR3 spells CASSIWGQGGYEQYF. CDR3 DNA sequence: TGTGCCAGTAGTATCTGGGGACAGGGGGGCTACGAGCAGTACTTC.

The V call is TRBV5-1, the J call TRBJ2-2; 8 positions match TRBD2. With V trimmed by 7 bases and J by 1 base, 6 bases remained unmatched. CDR3 size: 15 residues. Germline loops: CDR1 SGHRS, CDR2 YFSETQ. This chain's CDR3 is CASFGLAGNTGELFF. CDR3 nucleotide sequence: TGCGCCAGCTTCGGTCTAGCGGGGAACACCGGGGAGCTGTTTTTT.

The rearrangement links TRBV7-8 to TRBJ2-7; 8 bases are shared with TRBD2. The germline gives CDR1 SGHVS, CDR2 FQNEAQ. The CDR3 spans 14 residues. The V and J ends lost 4 bases and 3 bases, in that order; junction bases with no gene match: 5. CDR3 amino acids: CASSSRAGGYEQYF. The CDR3, as DNA: TGTGCCAGCAGCTCGCGCGCGGGGGGCTACGAGCAGTACTTC.

The chain is built from TRBV5-4 and TRBJ2-5; possible D gene TRBD2, 6 bases. This CDR3 comprises 15 residues. Trimming removed 2 bases at V and 5 bases at J, with 16 bases between. CDR1 and CDR2 (germline): SGHNT, YYREEE (reference sequence). The DNA for the CDR3 is TGTGCCAGCAGCTTCGGTGGGCGGGGCGGTGAGACCCAGTACTTC. Translated: CASSFGGRGGETQYF.

CDR3 nucleotide sequence: TGTGCCAGCAGCCAAGATCCCCAGGATAGAAGCACCGGGGAGCTGTTTTTT. This translates into CASSQDPQDRSTGELFF. This chain joins TRBV4-2 and TRBJ2-2; D is ambiguous. Germline assignment: CDR1 LGHNA and CDR2 YNFKEQ. There are 17 residues in the CDR3. V was trimmed by 0 bases and J by 4 bases, leaving 15 bases between them.

This clone was seen a handful of times. This chain links TRBV5-1 with TRBJ2-2; 7 nucleotides align to TRBD1. The CDR3 loop spans 16 amino acids. CDR1 SGHRS and CDR2 YFSETQ come from the germline V gene. The V and J ends lost 1 base and 7 bases, in that order; junction bases with no gene match: 10. The CDR3 spells CASSLRQGVSVGELFF. CDR3 nucleotide sequence: TGCGCCAGCAGCTTGAGACAGGGTGTTAGTGTCGGGGAGCTGTTTTTT. The complete variable domain, with remaining parts taken from reference TRBV5-1 and TRBJ2-2, reads KAGVTQTPRYLIKTRGQQVTLSCSPISGHRSVSWYQQTPGQGLQFLFEYFSETQRNKGNFPGRFSGRQFSNSRSEMNVSTLELGDSALYLCASSLRQGVSVGELFFGEGSRLTVL.

V usage is TRBV5-1 and J usage is TRBJ2-1, with D perhaps TRBD1 (6 bases). Germline CDR1 SGHRS, CDR2 YFSETQ. This CDR3 spans 14 amino acids. The V gene lost 4 bases and the J gene lost 2 bases, with 10 bases spanning the gap. For the CDR3, the DNA is TGCGCCAGCAGCCCAGGGGCACCCTACAATGAGCAGTTCTTC. It yields the protein CASSPGAPYNEQFF.

The CDR3 here is CATGTGNFDEQYF. The CDR3 coding sequence is TGTGCCACCGGGACAGGGAATTTTGACGAGCAGTACTTC. V and J are TRBV15 and TRBJ2-7; the match to TRBD1 covers 9 bases. After removal of 8 bases from V and 5 bases from J, the junction contained 7 bases not matched to a gene. This CDR3 region has 13 residues. The germline gives CDR1 LNHNV, CDR2 YYDKDF (reference sequence).

V usage is TRBV9 and J usage is TRBJ1-6; 7 nucleotides line up with TRBD1. Losses at the gene ends were 0 bases for V and 9 bases for J; bases not matched to a gene: 3. Per germline, CDR1 SGDLS and CDR2 YYNGEE. This CDR3 is 14 amino acids long. The CDR3 coding sequence is TGTGCCAGCAGCGTAGACGACAGGGTTTCACCCCTCCACTTT. This gives the protein CASSVDDRVSPLHF.

The V call is TRBV7-2, the J call TRBJ1-5; a weak D match, TRBD1 (5 bases). This CDR3 region has 12 residues. The V gene's germline CDR1 is SGHTA and CDR2 FQGNSA. The V end was cut by 5 bases, the J end by 9 bases, with 11 bases between. In nucleotides, the CDR3 is TGTGCCAGCAGCCCACGGCAGGGGCCCCAGCATTTT. Protein sequence: CASSPRQGPQHF.